The next 30 T cell receptor beta chains were all read from a single sample in a study of beta chain features in type 1 diabetes. Expressed TCRB transcripts were sequenced because the entire RNA isolate underwent reverse transcription. Clones were read by immunoSEQ multiplex PCR, and TCRdb kept only the in-frame ones, dropping some. Altogether almost 350,000 clones are present, 15% to 20% being singletons, with the ten largest covering 0.035% to 0.055%. The specimen sequenced was naive CD4+ T cells from blood. The origin of the receptors is a woman younger than 35 in good health.

This clone was found a few times. V gene TRBV5-4 combines with J gene TRBJ2-5; 8 nucleotides line up with TRBD1. Germline CDR1 reads SGHNT; CDR2 reads YYREEE (reference sequence). The V gene end was trimmed by 4 bases and the J gene end by 2 bases; junction bases not matched to a gene: 4. CDR3 length: 14 residues. Here the CDR3 DNA reads TGTGCCAGCAGCCCCTGGACAGGGCAAGAGACCCAGTACTTC. Its protein product is CASSPWTGQETQYF.

This clone came up a few times. This rearrangement joins TRBV11-2 to TRBJ1-2, with D tentatively TRBD1 (5 bases). The CDR3 consists of 13 residues. Deletions cut 0 bases from V and 7 bases from J, with 9 bases between. Per germline, CDR1 SGHAT and CDR2 FQNNGV. This CDR3 reads CASSLEGESGYTF. The DNA for the CDR3 is TGTGCCAGCAGCTTAGAAGGGGAAAGTGGCTACACCTTC.

This clone has more than one count but fewer than ten. Other nucleotide sequences from this sample produce the same CDR3. Written as DNA, the CDR3 is TGTGCCAGCTCACCATTAGGGGAGAACACTGAAGCTTTCTTT. It yields the protein CASSPLGENTEAFF. The V and J genes are TRBV18 and TRBJ1-1; possibly TRBD1 for D (5 bases). Trimming removed 2 bases from V and 1 base from J, with 8 bases in between. The CDR3 runs to 14 residues. CDR1 and CDR2 from the germline V gene are KGHSH and LQKENI.

This chain links TRBV7-2 with TRBJ2-7; D perhaps matches TRBD1 (6 bases). The germline gives CDR1 SGHTA, CDR2 FQGNSA. Trimming stripped 6 bases from V and 6 bases from J, with 18 bases between. This CDR3 contains 14 residues. The CDR3 coding sequence is TGTGCCAGCAGGCCGAATACAGGGCCCGGCGAGCAGTACTTC. The encoded protein is CASRPNTGPGEQYF.

The chain couples TRBV30 to TRBJ1-5, with D perhaps matching TRBD1 (6 bases). Trimming left V 1 base short and J 2 bases short, with 9 bases between. CDR1 GTSNPN and CDR2 SVGIG come from the germline V gene (reference sequence). This CDR3 contains 14 residues. The CDR3, as DNA: TGTGCCTGGAGTGGGGGGCTTGGCAATCAGCCCCAGCATTTT. Its translation is CAWSGGLGNQPQHF.

The chain employs TRBV30 and TRBJ2-3; TRBD2 is a possible D gene (6 bases). The CDR3 spans 14 residues. Germline V gives CDR1 GTSNPN, CDR2 SVGIG (reference sequence). Between the trimmed V and J ends, which lost 3 bases and 6 bases, there was a span of 16 bases. The CDR3 nucleotides are TGTGCCTGGAGGGTCGGCGGGACCGTGGATACGCAGTATTTT. It codes for CAWRVGGTVDTQYF.

The chain has TRBV29-1 and TRBJ2-7, with TRBD2 as a possible D gene (5 bases). In germline, CDR1 is SQVTM, CDR2 ANQGSEA. CDR3 length: 13 residues. V was clipped by 7 bases and J by 5 bases, with 18 bases between them. The CDR3 sequence is CSASRGPRDEQYF. The CDR3 region has the DNA TGCAGCGCCTCAAGAGGGCCGCGGGACGAGCAGTACTTC.

The CDR3 bases are TGCAGTGCTTCAGGGGGCGTGACCCAGTACTTC. Translated: CSASGGVTQYF. V is TRBV20-1 and J is TRBJ2-5, with TRBD1 matching 8 bases. V dropped 5 bases and J dropped 7; count of bases not matched to a gene: 3. This CDR3 has 11 amino acids. Germline lookup yields CDR1 DFQATT and CDR2 SNEGSKA (reference sequence).

This clone was observed a few times. This chain connects TRBV29-1 to TRBJ2-5; 11 nucleotides align to TRBD2. The CDR3 loop spans 15 amino acids. V dropped 7 bases and J dropped 2; count of bases not matched to a gene: 9. Germline V lookup: CDR1 SQVTM, CDR2 ANQGSEA. The CDR3 bases are TGCAGCGCCTCCCCGGCTAGCGGGAGGCAAGAGACCCAGTACTTC. It translates to CSASPASGRQETQYF.

DNA for the CDR3: TGCGCCAGCGGGGATGTTAGGGGTGGCACTGAAGCTTTCTTT. Residues: CASGDVRGGTEAFF. The chain recombines TRBV5-1 with TRBJ1-1; the D gene is possibly TRBD1 (5 bases). Germline CDR1 and CDR2: SGHRS and YFSETQ. Trimming pared 7 bases from V and 4 bases from J, leaving 17 bases between. The length of the CDR3 is 14 residues.

This clone came up a few times. This chain links TRBV7-9 with TRBJ2-7; 7 bases are a match to TRBD1. Germline assignment: CDR1 SEHNR and CDR2 FQNEAQ (reference sequence). This CDR3 spans 15 amino acids. The V gene end was trimmed by 5 bases and the J gene end by 5 bases; junction bases not matched to a gene: 12. CDR3 sequence reads: CASSHTGTALHEQYF. CDR3 in DNA: TGTGCCAGCAGCCACACCGGGACAGCGCTACACGAGCAGTACTTC.

This clone was detected only a few times. CDR3 DNA sequence: TGTGCCTGGAGGAGGGTGGGCGGATACGAGCAGTACTTC. This encodes CAWRRVGGYEQYF. The chain carries TRBV30 and TRBJ2-7; possibly TRBD2 for D (5 bases). V dropped 3 bases and J dropped 4 bases, with 13 bases sitting between them. The CDR3 has 13 amino acids. CDR1 is GTSNPN and CDR2 is SVGIG in the germline V gene (reference sequence).

This rearrangement joins TRBV6-5 to TRBJ2-7; 10 nucleotides align to TRBD1. Germline trimming cut 3 bases from V and 3 bases from J; bases unmatched to any gene: 2. The CDR3 extends over 14 amino acids. CDR1 MNHEY and CDR2 SVGAGI come from the germline V gene. CDR3 region: CASSYGTGDYEQYF. CDR3 nucleotide sequence: TGTGCCAGCAGTTATGGGACAGGGGACTACGAGCAGTACTTC.

The chain carries TRBV27 and TRBJ1-5; a weak D match, TRBD1 (5 bases). Germline V CDR1 and CDR2: MNHEY, SMNVEV (reference sequence). Trimming took off 3 bases at V and 3 bases at J, with 9 bases between the two ends. The CDR3 has 14 amino acids. CDR3 sequence (DNA): TGTGCCAGCAGTTTGGGGCGGTACAATCAGCCCCAGCATTTT. This sequence encodes CASSLGRYNQPQHF.

The chain combines TRBV5-4 with TRBJ2-1, with D unresolved. The V and J ends lost 4 bases and 1 base respectively, with 6 bases between them. Germline values: CDR1 SGHNT, CDR2 YYREEE (reference sequence). This CDR3 has 13 residues. CDR3 sequence reads: CASSLASYNEQFF. The CDR3 DNA is TGTGCCAGCAGCCTGGCGTCCTACAATGAGCAGTTCTTC.

Only a few counts were recorded for this clone. Here the CDR3 reads CASSEANQQETQYF. The DNA for the CDR3 is TGTGCCAGCAGTGAAGCCAACCAGCAAGAGACCCAGTACTTC. The chain uses TRBV2 and TRBJ2-5; D remains ambiguous. Germline CDR1 reads SNHLY; CDR2 reads FYNNEI. V lost 0 bases to trimming and J lost 2 bases, with 7 bases between them. The CDR3 runs to 14 residues.

This clone was detected a few times. This chain uses TRBV11-2 with TRBJ2-1; 7 bases match TRBD2. Germline lookup yields CDR1 SGHAT and CDR2 FQNNGV. V lost 4 bases, J lost 9 bases, and 12 bases stayed unmatched. This CDR3 has 15 amino acids. DNA for the CDR3: TGTGCCAGCAGCTCTCACGCCTCGGGAGGCACTGAGCAGTTCTTC. The encoded protein is CASSSHASGGTEQFF.

The chain joins TRBV4-1 to TRBJ2-1, with TRBD1 identical over 7 bases. The CDR3 is 16 residues long. Germline V lookup: CDR1 MGHRA, CDR2 YSYEKL. The V gene end was trimmed by 3 bases and the J gene end by 0 bases; junction bases not matched to a gene: 5. The CDR3 loop is CASSQRGLVSYNEQFF. The CDR3 DNA reads as TGCGCCAGCAGCCAGAGGGGGCTAGTCTCCTACAATGAGCAGTTCTTC.

This chain uses TRBV6-1 with TRBJ2-1, with a weak D call TRBD1 (5 bases). The CDR3 sequence is 12 residues long. Trimming shortened V by 6 bases and J by 3 bases, and 6 bases separated the two germline ends. Germline V CDR1 and CDR2: MNHNS, SASEGT. The CDR3 region is CASRTDYNEQFF. The CDR3 DNA reads as TGTGCCAGCAGGACAGACTACAATGAGCAGTTCTTC.

The V call is TRBV11-2, the J call TRBJ1-1; possible D gene TRBD1, 5 bases. Looked up from germline, CDR1 is SGHAT and CDR2 is FQNNGV. Between the trimmed V and J ends, which lost 5 bases and 1 base, there was a span of 11 bases. The CDR3 covers 14 residues. The CDR3 nucleotides are TGTGCCAGCAGCACACTTACAGGGAACACTGAAGCTTTCTTT. Translation: CASSTLTGNTEAFF.

This clone occurred a few times. The rearrangement links TRBV7-2 to TRBJ2-1, with 7 bases aligning to TRBD2. The CDR3 contains 16 residues. CDR1 and CDR2 (germline): SGHTA, FQGNSA. V trimming: 5 bases; J trimming: 0 bases; junction bases outside the gene matches: 7. For the CDR3, the DNA is TGTGCCAGCAGCATAAGAGCGGGAAGCTCCTACAATGAGCAGTTCTTC. It translates to CASSIRAGSSYNEQFF.

This clone was recorded a few times. V is TRBV18 and J is TRBJ1-2; D is unresolved. V dropped 2 bases and J dropped 8 bases, with 12 bases sitting between them. This CDR3 is built from 13 residues. Per germline, CDR1 KGHSH and CDR2 LQKENI. The CDR3 DNA reads TGTGCCAGCTCACCAATTTCCGCGGAGGGCTACACCTTC. Translated: CASSPISAEGYTF.

This sequence joins TRBV4-3 and TRBJ2-3; the D gene is possibly TRBD1 (5 bases). The CDR3 loop spans 16 amino acids. Looked up from germline, CDR1 is LGHNA and CDR2 is YSLEER. Trimming removed 0 bases from V and 7 bases from J, with 17 bases in between. The CDR3 nucleotides read TGCGCCAGCAGCCAAGATCTGGGGCCCATAGCATATACGCAGTATTTT. Its translation: CASSQDLGPIAYTQYF.

The chain uses TRBV7-2 and TRBJ2-3; 9 bases line up with TRBD2. Germline V gene sequence: CDR1 SGHTA, CDR2 FQGNSA. CDR3 length: 15 residues. Trimming took 5 bases from V and 4 from J; bases not matched to a gene: 7. The CDR3 nucleotides read TGTGCCAGCAGCCCATGGCGGGGGGGCTCAGATACGCAGTATTTT. This encodes CASSPWRGGSDTQYF.

V and J are TRBV9 and TRBJ2-5; 9 bases map to TRBD1. The ends lost 3 bases at V and 6 bases at J; junction bases unmatched: 6. The CDR3 length is 14 residues. Germline values: CDR1 SGDLS, CDR2 YYNGEE. DNA of the CDR3: TGTGCCAGCAGCGCCCGGGACAGGGAGAAGACCCAGTACTTC. This translates into CASSARDREKTQYF.

This sequence joins TRBV9 and TRBJ1-5; D call uncertain. This CDR3 region has 15 residues. V was clipped by 4 bases and J by 5 bases, with 16 bases between them. Germline CDR1 SGDLS, CDR2 YYNGEE. The CDR3, as DNA: TGTGCCAGCAGCCCGGGGAGGTCCTGGGATCAGCCCCAGCATTTT. This sequence encodes CASSPGRSWDQPQHF.

J is TRBJ2-7 and V is TRBV4-2; 7 nucleotides line up with TRBD2. Germline CDR1 is LGHNA and CDR2 is YNFKEQ. CDR3 length: 16 residues. Losses at the gene ends were 1 base for V and 0 bases for J; bases not matched to a gene: 6. Here the CDR3 reads CASSQGLAGDSYEQYF. CDR3 bases: TGTGCCAGCAGCCAAGGGCTGGCGGGGGACTCCTACGAGCAGTACTTC.

The gene calls are TRBV4-2 and TRBJ2-3, with 15 bases lining up with TRBD2. J lost 0 bases, V lost 3 bases, and 13 bases had no gene match. This CDR3 is built from 21 residues. CDR1 and CDR2 from the germline V gene are LGHNA and YNFKEQ. CDR3 sequence: CASSHPIPGTSGGPSTDTQYF. In nucleotides, the CDR3 is TGTGCCAGCAGCCATCCCATTCCCGGGACTAGCGGGGGGCCGAGCACAGATACGCAGTATTTT.

The J gene is TRBJ1-2, the V gene TRBV4-1, with TRBD1 matching 9 bases. The CDR3 extends over 15 amino acids. Germline V CDR1 and CDR2: MGHRA, YSYEKL. The trim removed 1 base at V and 8 bases at J, leaving 8 bases unmatched. CDR3 DNA sequence: TGCGCCAGCAGCCAAGTTGGGGGACAGGGAAACGGCTACACCTTC. It is translated as CASSQVGGQGNGYTF.

This clone has more than one count but fewer than ten. The chain is built from TRBV15 and TRBJ2-5; 9 positions agree with TRBD1. CDR1 LNHNV and CDR2 YYDKDF come from the germline V gene (reference sequence). The J segment lost 6 bases and the V segment lost 7 bases, leaving 6 bases of the junction unmatched. CDR3 size: 13 residues. CDR3 bases: TGTGCCACCACCGGGACAGGGTGGAAGACCCAGTACTTC. Amino acid sequence: CATTGTGWKTQYF.